This T cell receptor (beta chain) was retrieved from a study of breast tumors, draining lymph nodes, adjacent tissues. Study-level findings and limits: The lymph node origin of tumor T cells was framed as consistent with a hypothesis, not demonstrated. Compared with basal-like, luminal-like tumors shared significantly more repertoire with nontumor tissue. Tumors had less TCR diversity than lymph nodes, more than nontumor tissue.

Germline-derived CDR1 and CDR2 are MNHEY and SVGEGT. Trimming stripped 5 bases from V and 8 bases from J, with 16 bases between. This CDR3 contains 14 residues. This clonotype was seen repeatedly, ten times or more. What it recognizes is unknown. Each CDR3 protein gets one entry after TCRdb re-called the multiplex PCR reads with MiXCR. The sample shows tens of thousands of distinct CDR3 sequences, approximately 62% of them seen only once. Sequencing was done on a sample of breast tumor tissue. The chain couples TRBV6-2 or TRBV6-3 to TRBJ2-1; maybe TRBD2 (6 bases). The origin of this receptor is a female donor with breast cancer. Some clones in this sample may be carry-over from other donors' samples. The CDR3 loop reads CASSSPGLGHEQFF. The CDR3 coding sequence is TGTGCCAGCAGTAGCCCGGGACTCGGGCATGAGCAGTTCTTC.